This T cell receptor (beta chain) comes out of a study of blood T cell repertoires in COVID-19. This clone was picked up a small number of times. V gave up 1 base and J gave up 10 bases, with 7 bases separating them. Germline CDR1 LGHDT, CDR2 YNNKEL (reference sequence). The CDR3 runs to 12 residues. Two negative PCRs, clearance, or symptom resolution were required of recovered Cohort 3 donors. The method was immunoSEQ multiplex PCR; TCRdb's version includes in-frame clones alone and lacks a portion of them. The profile shows some 530,000 clones, less than 90% of them singletons. The chain combines TRBV3-1 (or the pseudogene TRBV3-2) with TRBJ1-4; D is ambiguous. This receptor was identified in a woman aged 60-70 years who had recovered from COVID-19. Sequencing was performed on PBMCs or T cells enriched from blood (not recorded which). CDR3 nucleotide sequence: TGTGCCAGCAGCCAAGGGAGCGTAAAACTGTTTTTT. It translates to CASSQGSVKLFF.